This passage covers 21 T cell receptor beta chains from one sample sequenced in a study of T-cell memory formation after mild COVID-19. From the 5' RACE reads, TCRdb called clonotypes with MiXCR, one entry per CDR3 protein. This table has 400,000 or so distinct CDR3 sequences, approximately 20% appearing once. The sequencing input was PBMCs or a T cell subset sorted from them (not recorded which). Source of these receptors: an adult woman who had mild COVID-19 (a few samples of this study predate the infection). Cell type and time point are not known.

This clonotype turned up a few times. This rearrangement joins TRBV20-1 to TRBJ2-1, with D tentatively TRBD1 or TRBD2 (7 bases each). The germline V gene encodes CDR1 DFQATT and CDR2 SNEGSKA (reference sequence). Trimming left V 7 bases short and J 6 bases short, with 19 bases between. CDR3 length equals 14 residues. The CDR3 DNA reads as TGCAGTGGGGGGAGGGGGCCAGCGGGCAATGAGCAGTTCTTC. This translates into CSGGRGPAGNEQFF.

The rearrangement links TRBV27 to TRBJ2-7, with D maybe TRBD2 (5 bases). The CDR3 totals 14 residues. The germline CDR1 and CDR2 sequences are MNHEY and SMNVEV (reference sequence). With 5 bases removed from V and 3 bases from J, the gap between germline ends came to 14 bases. The CDR3 loop is CASSRPDSYYEQYF. DNA of the CDR3: TGTGCCAGCAGTCGCCCGGACTCTTACTACGAGCAGTACTTC.

This clonotype turned up a few times. The DNA of the CDR3 is TGTGCCAGCAGACAGGGGGCGTCAGATACGCAGTATTTT. Encoded protein: CASRQGASDTQYF. V and J are TRBV12-3 or TRBV12-4 and TRBJ2-3; 9 bases align to TRBD1. J was trimmed by 4 bases and V by 6 bases; bases with no gene match: 2. The CDR3 sequence is 13 residues long.

The rearrangement uses TRBV7-9 and TRBJ1-1; a possible D gene is TRBD1 (5 bases). Trimming left V 1 base short and J 5 bases short, with 14 bases between. CDR1 and CDR2 (germline): SEHNR, FQNEAQ (reference sequence). The CDR3 runs 15 residues. The CDR3 DNA sequence: TGTGCCAGCAGCTTAGAATCAGGGCGGAGGACTGAAGCTTTCTTT. Amino acids: CASSLESGRRTEAFF. Based on the CDR3 plus reference TRBV7-9 and TRBJ1-1, the full variable domain is DTGVSQNPRHKITKRGQNVTFRCDPISEHNRLYWYRQTLGQGPEFLTYFQNEAQLEKSRLLSDRFSAERPKGSFSTLEIQRTEQGDSAMYLCASSLESGRRTEAFFGQGTRLTVV.

The V call is TRBV20-1, the J call TRBJ2-7; 8 nucleotides match TRBD2. The germline V gene encodes CDR1 DFQATT and CDR2 SNEGSKA (reference sequence). The CDR3 is made up of 12 amino acids. Losses at the gene ends were 3 bases for V and 4 bases for J; bases not matched to a gene: 2. CDR3 DNA sequence: TGCAGTGCTAGGGCTAGCGGGTACGAGCAGTACTTC. Protein: CSARASGYEQYF.

This clonotype was detected only a few times. The CDR3 sequence is CASSQAGLAGASNHEQFF. CDR3 DNA sequence: TGCGCCAGCAGCCAGGCCGGACTAGCGGGAGCATCCAATCATGAGCAGTTCTTC. The chain joins TRBV4-3 to TRBJ2-1; the match to TRBD2 covers 13 bases. Germline CDR1 and CDR2: LGHNA and YSLEER. Trimming at V came to 3 bases and at J to 8 bases, leaving 13 bases not matched to a gene. The CDR3 contains 18 residues.

This clonotype was counted between two and nine times. This chain connects TRBV5-1 to TRBJ1-2; D gene unclear. Germline V CDR1 and CDR2: SGHRS, YFSETQ. The CDR3 runs 13 residues. V lost 0 bases to trimming and J lost 0 bases, with 3 bases between them. CDR3 loop: CASSLVSNYGYTF. The CDR3 nucleotides are TGCGCCAGCAGCTTGGTGTCTAACTATGGCTACACCTTC. Full variable domain (outside the CDR3, taken from reference TRBV5-1 and TRBJ1-2): KAGVTQTPRYLIKTRGQQVTLSCSPISGHRSVSWYQQTPGQGLQFLFEYFSETQRNKGNFPGRFSGRQFSNSRSEMNVSTLELGDSALYLCASSLVSNYGYTFGSGTRLTVV.

Ten or more counts support this clonotype. The chain couples TRBV20-1 to TRBJ1-1; 7 bases fit TRBD1. The germline V gene encodes CDR1 DFQATT and CDR2 SNEGSKA (reference sequence). Trimming took 3 bases from V and 7 from J; bases not matched to a gene: 8. This CDR3 contains 13 residues. The CDR3 here is CSASFRGKGEAFF. The DNA for the CDR3 is TGCAGTGCTAGCTTCAGGGGGAAGGGTGAAGCTTTCTTT.

V and J are TRBV6-5 and TRBJ2-3; 10 nucleotides line up with TRBD2. The V segment lost 6 bases and the J segment 2 bases; nucleotides outside the gene matches: 8. The CDR3 totals 16 residues. The germline V gene encodes CDR1 MNHEY and CDR2 SVGAGI. The CDR3 DNA reads TGTGCCAGCAGCCGCGGACTAGCGGCGTACACAGATACGCAGTATTTT. Its protein product is CASSRGLAAYTDTQYF.

V gene TRBV4-3 combines with J gene TRBJ1-1; no clear D. This CDR3 region has 13 residues. V was pared by 4 bases and J by 3 bases, with 9 bases between. Per germline, CDR1 LGHNA and CDR2 YSLEER. The CDR3 DNA follows: TGCGCCAGCAGCCCCATGGCGTACACTGAAGCTTTCTTT. Its translation: CASSPMAYTEAFF.

The rearrangement uses TRBV7-2 and TRBJ2-7, with no clear D. Germline V lookup: CDR1 SGHTA, CDR2 FQGNSA. V lost 1 base and J lost 4, with 11 bases in between. This CDR3 contains 14 residues. CDR3 region: CASSLGSTFYEQYF. The DNA for the CDR3 is TGTGCCAGCAGCTTAGGGTCTACCTTTTACGAGCAGTACTTC.

The CDR3 protein is CSATPRLGGNTEAFF. The CDR3 region has the DNA TGCAGTGCAACACCGCGACTCGGGGGGAACACTGAAGCTTTCTTT. The rearrangement joins TRBV20-1 to TRBJ1-1, with D possibly being TRBD1 (5 bases). Trimming took 6 bases from V and 1 from J, leaving 18 bases between them. This CDR3 is built from 15 residues. In germline, CDR1 is DFQATT, CDR2 SNEGSKA (reference sequence).

The chain links TRBV19 to TRBJ1-5; 8 bases agree with TRBD1. Germline assignment: CDR1 LNHDA and CDR2 SQIVND (reference sequence). The CDR3 covers 13 residues. The trim removed 9 bases at V and 7 bases at J, leaving 8 bases unmatched. The CDR3 is CASRDRMLQPQHF. The CDR3 DNA sequence: TGTGCCAGCCGGGACAGGATGCTACAGCCCCAGCATTTT.

The CDR3 is CASSFKASTDTQYF. DNA for the CDR3: TGTGCCAGCAGTTTTAAAGCTAGCACAGATACGCAGTATTTT. The chain links TRBV12-3 or TRBV12-4 to TRBJ2-3; no clear D. This CDR3 comprises 14 residues. Between the trimmed V and J ends, which lost 3 bases and 0 bases, there was a span of 7 bases.

The chain employs TRBV12-3 or TRBV12-4 and TRBJ1-2; 8 positions agree with TRBD1. The CDR3 has 13 amino acids. V was clipped by 3 bases and J by 8 bases; unmatched bases: 5. CDR3 coding DNA: TGTGCCAGCAGTTTGGACAGGGTTGAGGGCTACACCTTC. Amino acid sequence: CASSLDRVEGYTF.

The sample holds a few counts of this clonotype. The chain combines TRBV10-3 with TRBJ2-7; no clear D gene. Trimming left V 3 bases short and J 2 bases short, with 14 bases between. Looked up from germline, CDR1 is ENHRY and CDR2 is SYGVKD. The CDR3 consists of 15 residues. DNA for the CDR3: TGTGCCATCAGTGAAGATTCGGCCACCCCCTACGAGCAGTACTTC. Translation: CAISEDSATPYEQYF.

This clonotype was counted only a few times. The V gene is TRBV29-1, the J gene TRBJ1-2; D uncertain. Germline V CDR1 and CDR2: SQVTM, ANQGSEA. The length of the CDR3 is 13 residues. The germline V and J ends were trimmed by 8 bases and 6 bases, with 19 bases remaining between them. The CDR3 nucleotides are TGCAGCTCCCTGCAGGCTGGAACGGATGGCTACACCTTC. Residues: CSSLQAGTDGYTF.

The gene calls are TRBV24-1 and TRBJ2-3; 7 bases are a match to TRBD1. From germline, CDR1 is KGHDR and CDR2 SFDVKD. This CDR3 has 16 residues. V lost 3 bases, J lost 1 base, and 6 bases stayed unmatched. CDR3 amino acids: CATSDLRQGGTDTQYF. The CDR3 nucleotides are TGTGCCACCAGTGATCTCCGACAGGGCGGCACAGATACGCAGTATTTT.

The chain carries TRBV30 and TRBJ2-7; D possibly corresponds to TRBD1 (6 bases). This CDR3 comprises 13 residues. CDR1 GTSNPN and CDR2 SVGIG come from the germline V gene (reference sequence). Trimming stripped 2 bases from V and 1 base from J, with 9 bases between. CDR3 DNA sequence: TGTGCCTGGAGTCACAGGGATTCCTACGAGCAGTACTTC. Amino acid sequence: CAWSHRDSYEQYF.

This clonotype showed up just a few times. The chain couples TRBV7-8 to TRBJ2-7, with a possible D match to TRBD1 (6 bases). Looked up from germline, CDR1 is SGHVS and CDR2 is FQNEAQ. The CDR3 length is 14 residues. Trimming took 4 bases from V and 4 from J, leaving 14 bases between them. DNA for the CDR3: TGTGCCAGCAGCTACCTTAGGGGGTTATACGAGCAGTACTTC. It yields the protein CASSYLRGLYEQYF.

The chain has TRBV7-9 and TRBJ2-5, with 13 bases that match TRBD2. With V trimmed by 5 bases and J by 5 bases, 8 bases remained unmatched. Germline V CDR1 and CDR2: SEHNR, FQNEAQ (reference sequence). The CDR3 totals 16 residues. The CDR3 reads CASSPGTSGIGETQYF. For the CDR3, the DNA is TGTGCCAGCAGCCCCGGGACTAGCGGGATCGGGGAGACCCAGTACTTC.